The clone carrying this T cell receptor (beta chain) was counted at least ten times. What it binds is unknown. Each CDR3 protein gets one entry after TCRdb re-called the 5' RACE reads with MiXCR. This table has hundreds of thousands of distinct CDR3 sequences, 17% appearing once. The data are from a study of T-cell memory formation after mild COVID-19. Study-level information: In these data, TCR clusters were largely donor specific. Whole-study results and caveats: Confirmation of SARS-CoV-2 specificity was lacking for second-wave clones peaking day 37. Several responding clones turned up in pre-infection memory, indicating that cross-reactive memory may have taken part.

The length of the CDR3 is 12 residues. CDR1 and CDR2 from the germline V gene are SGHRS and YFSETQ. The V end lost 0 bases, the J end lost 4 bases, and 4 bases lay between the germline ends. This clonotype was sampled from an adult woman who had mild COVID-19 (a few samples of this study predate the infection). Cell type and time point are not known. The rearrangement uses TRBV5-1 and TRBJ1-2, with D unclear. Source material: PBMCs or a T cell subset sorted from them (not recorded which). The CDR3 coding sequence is TGCGCCAGCAGCTTGGACGGCTATGGCTACACCTTC. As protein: CASSLDGYGYTF.